The 27 T cell receptor beta chains listed next were all sequenced from one sample in a study of T cell responses to AZD1222 COVID-19 vaccine. TCRdb's copy holds only in-frame clones and misses some; the assay was immunoSEQ multiplex PCR. The table has some 150,000 clones, around 90% seen once; the top ten hold 1.5% to 2%. The sequencing used peripheral blood, collected on day 0 of AZD1222 vaccination. Receptors were obtained from an adult in good health.

The V gene is TRBV6-5, the J gene TRBJ1-1, with TRBD1 matching 12 bases. The V gene end was trimmed by 5 bases and the J gene end by 12 bases; junction bases not matched to a gene: 13. The CDR3 spans 15 residues. Germline values: CDR1 MNHEY, CDR2 SVGAGI. The CDR3 region has the DNA TGTGCCAGCAGTCGTATGGGGACAGGGGGCGGAATGTCTTTCTTT. Its protein is CASSRMGTGGGMSFF.

The gene calls are TRBV2 and TRBJ1-1; no definite D call. The CDR3 has 15 residues. The germline CDR1 and CDR2 sequences are SNHLY and FYNNEI. V lost 2 bases to trimming and J lost 2 bases, with 12 bases between them. CDR3 in amino acids: CASSESANINTEAFF. For the CDR3, the DNA is TGTGCCAGCAGTGAATCGGCAAACATAAACACTGAAGCTTTCTTT.

The chain recombines TRBV2 with TRBJ1-6, with 9 positions matching TRBD1. Germline CDR1 is SNHLY and CDR2 is FYNNEI. The CDR3 length is 14 residues. V lost 6 bases and J lost 6; bases outside the gene matches: 3. CDR3 nucleotides: TGTGCCAGCAGCGGGGACAGGGTTAATTCACCCCTCCACTTT. Its protein is CASSGDRVNSPLHF.

The CDR3 here is CASSLGGGEKLFF. The CDR3 DNA is TGCGCCAGCAGCTTGGGAGGCGGCGAAAAACTGTTTTTT. The chain joins TRBV5-1 to TRBJ1-4; no definite D call. Trimming removed 0 bases from V and 8 bases from J, with 8 bases in between. Germline V gives CDR1 SGHRS, CDR2 YFSETQ. The CDR3 runs to 13 residues.

The chain uses TRBV2 and TRBJ1-4; TRBD1 might be the D (6 bases). This CDR3 spans 15 amino acids. Trimming left V 1 base short and J 0 bases short, with 6 bases between. Germline V gene lookup returns CDR1 SNHLY and CDR2 FYNNEI. The CDR3 reads CASSEGTATNEKLFF. CDR3 DNA sequence: TGTGCCAGCAGTGAAGGGACAGCAACTAATGAAAAACTGTTTTTT.

The chain employs TRBV5-1 and TRBJ1-2, with 7 bases lining up with TRBD1. CDR3 size: 14 residues. The trim removed 4 bases at V and 3 bases at J, leaving 6 bases unmatched. Germline loops: CDR1 SGHRS, CDR2 YFSETQ. CDR3 region: CASSASGTDYGYTF. As DNA, the CDR3 is TGCGCCAGCAGCGCCTCCGGGACAGACTATGGCTACACCTTC.

This clone showed up just a few times. The CDR3 sequence is CASSLDRQGIQYF. CDR3 in DNA: TGCGCCAGCAGTTTAGACCGCCAGGGAATTCAGTACTTC. The genes are TRBV5-1 and TRBJ2-4; D is possibly TRBD1 (5 bases). The V end was cut by 5 bases, the J end by 10 bases, with 16 bases between. Germline assignment: CDR1 SGHRS and CDR2 YFSETQ. The CDR3 totals 13 residues.

J is TRBJ2-1 and V is TRBV12-5, with 7 bases fitting TRBD1. The junction had 8 bases not matched to a gene; V was cut back by 0 bases and J by 0 bases. The V gene's germline CDR1 is LGHNT and CDR2 FRNRAP. The CDR3 consists of 18 residues. The CDR3 spells CASGLVQGRQSSYNEQFF. Here the CDR3 DNA reads TGTGCTAGTGGTTTGGTACAGGGGAGACAGAGCTCCTACAATGAGCAGTTCTTC.

The chain combines TRBV11-2 with TRBJ2-7; 10 bases line up with TRBD2. Germline CDR1 and CDR2: SGHAT and FQNNGV. This CDR3 is 16 amino acids long. The V and J ends lost 2 bases and 7 bases, in that order; junction bases with no gene match: 11. The CDR3 DNA follows: TGTGCCAGCAGCTTATTGTGGTCTAGCGGGAGTTCGGAGCAGTACTTC. Its protein product is CASSLLWSSGSSEQYF.

The rearrangement joins TRBV4-3 to TRBJ1-3; no clear D. The germline gives CDR1 LGHNA, CDR2 YSLEER. Trimming pared 4 bases from V and 4 bases from J, leaving 20 bases between. The CDR3 has 17 amino acids. CDR3 nucleotide sequence: TGCGCCAGCAGCCGTGACGAGGGCGCATTATCCGGAAACACCATATATTTT. It specifies CASSRDEGALSGNTIYF.

The gene calls are TRBV28 and TRBJ1-2, with D unresolved. This CDR3 spans 14 amino acids. Germline V gene data show CDR1 as MDHEN and CDR2 as SYDVKM. Trimming pared 2 bases from V and 4 bases from J, leaving 11 bases between. The CDR3 region has the DNA TGTGCCAGCAGTTTACCCATAGGTAGCTATGGCTACACCTTC. It codes for CASSLPIGSYGYTF.

CDR3 DNA: TGCGCCAGCAGCTTCCCTAGTGATACGCAGTATTTT. It yields the protein CASSFPSDTQYF. The chain combines TRBV5-1 with TRBJ2-3; D remains ambiguous. The CDR3 runs 12 residues. Trimming pared 2 bases from V and 6 bases from J, leaving 7 bases between. The germline gives CDR1 SGHRS, CDR2 YFSETQ. Supplemented by reference TRBV5-1 and TRBJ2-3, the full variable domain reads KAGVTQTPRYLIKTRGQQVTLSCSPISGHRSVSWYQQTPGQGLQFLFEYFSETQRNKGNFPGRFSGRQFSNSRSEMNVSTLELGDSALYLCASSFPSDTQYFGPGTRLTVL.

This clone was observed a single time. CDR3 in DNA: TGTGCCAGCAGCTGGACAGGGGACCACGAGCAGTACTTC. Protein product: CASSWTGDHEQYF. This chain joins TRBV11-2 and TRBJ2-7; 9 positions agree with TRBD1. The V and J ends lost 4 bases and 5 bases, in that order; junction bases with no gene match: 3. The germline CDR1 and CDR2 sequences are SGHAT and FQNNGV. CDR3 size: 13 residues.

The rearrangement joins TRBV19 to TRBJ1-4, with TRBD1 matching 12 bases. Germline CDR1 reads LNHDA; CDR2 reads SQIVND (reference sequence). The V gene end was trimmed by 5 bases and the J gene end by 8 bases; junction bases not matched to a gene: 9. The CDR3 totals 16 residues. For the CDR3, the DNA is TGTGCCAGTAGTGCCTCAAGGGACAGGGGGCGAGAAAAACTGTTTTTT. It is translated as CASSASRDRGREKLFF.

The chain recombines TRBV19 with TRBJ1-5; the match to TRBD1 covers 11 bases. CDR1 and CDR2 (germline): LNHDA, SQIVND (reference sequence). The CDR3 has 14 amino acids. V shed 6 bases and J 5 bases; nucleotides not matched to a gene: 3. As DNA, the CDR3 is TGTGCCAGTAGGGGACAGGGGGGTTATCAGCCCCAGCATTTT. This sequence encodes CASRGQGGYQPQHF.

The chain employs TRBV28 and TRBJ1-1, with TRBD1 identical over 8 bases. The germline V gene has CDR1 MDHEN and CDR2 SYDVKM. The V gene end was trimmed by 8 bases and the J gene end by 3 bases; junction bases not matched to a gene: 8. The CDR3 sequence is 14 residues long. CDR3 sequence (DNA): TGTGCCAGCGGACAGGGCAGGGGGTACACTGAAGCTTTCTTT. It encodes CASGQGRGYTEAFF. Variable domain in full (rest from reference TRBV28 and TRBJ1-1): DVKVTQSSRYLVKRTGEKVFLECVQDMDHENMFWYRQDPGLGLRLIYFSYDVKMKEKGDIPEGYSVSREKKERFSLILESASTNQTSMYLCASGQGRGYTEAFFGQGTRLTVV.

The CDR3 nucleotides read TGTGCCAGCAGCCAAAAAAGGGGTACTGAAGCTTTCTTT. Translated, it gives CASSQKRGTEAFF. This chain connects TRBV3-1 (or the pseudogene TRBV3-2) to TRBJ1-1; D may be TRBD1 (5 bases). From germline, CDR1 is LGHDT and CDR2 YNNKEL (reference sequence). The CDR3 is made up of 13 amino acids. Trimming removed 2 bases at V and 5 bases at J, with 9 bases between.

With respect to this clone: The sample has other DNA sequences that encode this CDR3 too. This sequence joins TRBV6-2 or TRBV6-3 and TRBJ1-6; D unclear. The V end was cut by 5 bases, the J end by 2 bases, with 4 bases between. Per the germline V gene, CDR1 is MNHEY and CDR2 is SVGEGT. This CDR3 is built from 13 residues. CDR3 amino acids: CASSDPYNSPLHF. The CDR3 nucleotides read TGTGCCAGCAGTGACCCCTATAATTCACCCCTCCACTTT.

The chain has TRBV6-5 and TRBJ1-2; D unclear. There are 16 residues in the CDR3. Trimming removed 2 bases at V and 7 bases at J, with 20 bases between. The V gene's germline CDR1 is MNHEY and CDR2 SVGAGI. The CDR3: CASSYKGASTISGYTF. CDR3 in DNA: TGTGCCAGCAGTTACAAAGGAGCTTCCACTATCTCTGGCTACACCTTC.

The gene calls are TRBV27 and TRBJ2-1, with D maybe TRBD1 (6 bases). The V gene lost 7 bases and the J gene lost 5 bases, with 15 bases spanning the gap. The CDR3 sequence is 14 residues long. Germline V lookup: CDR1 MNHEY, CDR2 SMNVEV (reference sequence). The CDR3 region has the DNA TGTGCCAGCACCCTTAAGGGGGACCACAATGAGCAGTTCTTC. This sequence encodes CASTLKGDHNEQFF.

The CDR3 sequence: CASSQELAGKGSPLHF. The CDR3 bases are TGTGCCAGCAGCCAAGAGTTGGCAGGAAAGGGTTCACCCCTCCACTTT. The chain combines TRBV3-1 (or the pseudogene TRBV3-2) with TRBJ1-6; D unresolved. CDR1 is LGHDT, CDR2 YNNKEL, per germline (reference sequence). The CDR3 runs to 16 residues. V was clipped by 0 bases and J by 9 bases, with 15 bases between them.

There are a few counts of this clone. The J gene is TRBJ1-4, the V gene TRBV10-2; weak D call: TRBD1 (5 bases). CDR3 length equals 15 residues. V lost 6 bases to trimming and J lost 6 bases, with 17 bases between them. Germline CDR1 is WSHSY and CDR2 is SAAADI. The CDR3 loop reads CASRGTSPRHEKLFF. The CDR3 nucleotides are TGCGCCAGCAGGGGGACTTCTCCCCGACATGAAAAACTGTTTTTT.

This chain uses TRBV6-5 with TRBJ1-4; 7 bases agree with TRBD1. Germline CDR1 reads MNHEY; CDR2 reads SVGAGI. The J segment lost 6 bases and the V segment lost 2 bases, leaving 3 bases of the junction unmatched. This CDR3 region has 14 residues. The CDR3 loop is CASSYGQGDEKLFF. The CDR3 coding sequence is TGTGCCAGCAGTTACGGGCAGGGGGATGAAAAACTGTTTTTT.

V usage is TRBV6-5 and J usage is TRBJ1-6; D perhaps matches TRBD1 (6 bases). Germline V gene data show CDR1 as MNHEY and CDR2 as SVGAGI. The CDR3 totals 13 residues. V lost 8 bases and J lost 7, with 12 bases in between. CDR3 coding DNA: TGTGCCAGCGGGTCAGGGGCAAATTCACCCCTCCACTTT. This translates into CASGSGANSPLHF.

The chain carries TRBV6-5 and TRBJ1-1; D may be TRBD1 (6 bases). Germline V gene sequence: CDR1 MNHEY, CDR2 SVGAGI. V lost 7 bases to trimming and J lost 5 bases, with 20 bases between them. The CDR3 covers 15 residues. The CDR3 here is CASIPSVQGRTEAFF. The CDR3 bases are TGTGCCAGCATCCCATCCGTACAGGGCCGGACTGAAGCTTTCTTT.

The rearrangement uses TRBV28 and TRBJ2-1; D is unresolved. The CDR3 sequence is 13 residues long. Germline loops: CDR1 MDHEN, CDR2 SYDVKM. Deletions cut 7 bases from V and 4 bases from J, with 11 bases between. CDR3: CASTLDEYNEQFF. In DNA form, the CDR3 reads TGTGCCAGCACCTTGGACGAGTACAATGAGCAGTTCTTC.

This clone was recorded only once. This chain uses TRBV28 with TRBJ1-3, with a tentative D call TRBD1 (6 bases). The CDR3 runs 15 residues. Looked up from germline, CDR1 is MDHEN and CDR2 is SYDVKM. Trimming stripped 7 bases from V and 1 base from J, with 14 bases between. The CDR3 spells CASKTDRHSGNTIYF. For the CDR3, the DNA is TGTGCCAGCAAAACGGACAGACATTCTGGAAACACCATATATTTT. The whole variable domain, remainder taken from reference TRBV28 and TRBJ1-3, is DVKVTQSSRYLVKRTGEKVFLECVQDMDHENMFWYRQDPGLGLRLIYFSYDVKMKEKGDIPEGYSVSREKKERFSLILESASTNQTSMYLCASKTDRHSGNTIYFGEGSWLTVV.